This T cell receptor beta chain derives from a study of neurological immune-mediated disorders (dated by TCRdb to between 2017 and 2020). A note on the overall study: Peripheral blood TCR-beta repertoires from patients with HTLV-I-associated myelopathy (HAM/TSP), patients with multiple sclerosis, and healthy controls were compared in the study using UMI-based sequencing. Longitudinal samples, technical triplicates and paired sorted CD4+ and CD8+ T-cell subsets, alongside PBMC samples, were included among the approximately 98 TCR-beta libraries. Of the approximately 66 subjects in the cohort, some 14 were HAM/TSP patients, about 34 were multiple sclerosis patients, and 20 were healthy controls.

The paper's findings and limits, for the study overall: No identical CDR3 amino acid sequences were shared among expanded clones across subjects, suggesting private TCR-beta repertoires in all groups. TCR clonal expansion was greatest in HAM/TSP patients and smallest in MS patients, who ranked below even healthy controls.

CDR1 and CDR2, per the germline V gene (reference sequence), are SEHNR and FQNEAQ. Trimming takes 3 bases from V and 1 base from J, and the germline ends sit 16 bases apart. Including the terminal cysteine and phenylalanine, the CDR3 comprises 17 residues. Only the CDR3 portion is preserved as DNA: 51 bases, with reading frame beginning at the first base. cDNA was synthesized by template-switch 5'RACE using a primer carrying a 10-nucleotide random unique molecular identifier by which each TCR transcript was tagged. Every sequencing run yielded over 190 million TCR-beta sequences covering 15-18 subjects. The RNeasy kit was used for extraction of total RNA. Using the KAPA Real-time Library Amplification kit, TCR-beta VDJ regions were amplified with primers for the TCR constant region and the 5'RACE anchor. Sample indexes and Illumina adaptors were added in a first PCR, after which library yield was increased in a second PCR. After Ampure bead purification, the roughly 650 bp TCR product was size-selected on a 2% E-gel SizeSelection system. Before pooling, library quality was checked on a Bioanalyzer, concentration was measured with Qubit, and libraries were quantified with the Kapa Library Quantification kit. Paired-end 2 x 150 bp sequencing of the libraries was performed on an Illumina HiSeq 2500. To increase sequence diversity, roughly 24-31% phiX was spiked into each library pool. In the authors' own workflow: Quality-filtered reads were processed with the UMI-based MiGEC pipeline, which removed over 90% of raw TCR sequences during error correction. IMGT germline references were used for aligning VDJ genes, and each clonotype was defined as a unique CDR3 amino acid sequence together with its V-J genes. Clonal expansion, Shannon diversity and CDR3 relatedness (CalcPairwiseDistances, ClusterSamples) were evaluated with VDJtools, and phylogenetic trees were built with CLCbio workbench. Clones with at least 8 unique UMIs were defined as expanded, with this threshold being based on coefficient-of-variation modelling across technical triplicates. TCRdb handled the public reads itself, with Q25 trimming in fastp and clone calling in MiXCR, and kept productive beta chains. Under each unique CDR3 protein, matching rows form one entry showing the most common genes and DNA. None of the V and J calls come from the authors' own analysis; TCRdb made them. The table for this sample lists some 26,000 distinct CDR3 sequences; less than 8.5% of them were counted only once. Of the sample, approximately 9.6% falls within the top ten clones.

The healthy controls were volunteers from a blood bank in Maryland, USA. Libraries from unsorted PBMCs were made from 2 million PBMCs kept in RNAlater at -80 degrees C until RNA extraction. Peripheral blood was subjected to Ficoll-Hypaque density gradient centrifugation to isolate PBMCs, which were then cryopreserved in liquid nitrogen. Within its sample, this clonotype is large (0.1 to 1%). It has no known antigen specificity. One base away there is no much larger clone; base qualities are not given. The chain couples TRBV7-9 to TRBJ1-5; 5 matching bases give a weak D call of TRBD1. This clonotype was obtained from a woman aged 45-59 years in good health. The sample comprised PBMCs. The bases are TGTGCCAGCAGCTTGAGGGGAGAGGGGCCGAGCAATCAGCCCCAGCATTTT. Its protein reads: CASSLRGEGPSNQPQHF. Full variable domain (CDR3 extended with the reference TRBV7-9 and TRBJ1-5 proteins): DTGVSQNPRHKITKRGQNVTFRCDPISEHNRLYWYRQTLGQGPEFLTYFQNEAQLEKSRLLSDRFSAERPKGSFSTLEIQRTEQGDSAMYLCASSLRGEGPSNQPQHFGDGTRLSIL.